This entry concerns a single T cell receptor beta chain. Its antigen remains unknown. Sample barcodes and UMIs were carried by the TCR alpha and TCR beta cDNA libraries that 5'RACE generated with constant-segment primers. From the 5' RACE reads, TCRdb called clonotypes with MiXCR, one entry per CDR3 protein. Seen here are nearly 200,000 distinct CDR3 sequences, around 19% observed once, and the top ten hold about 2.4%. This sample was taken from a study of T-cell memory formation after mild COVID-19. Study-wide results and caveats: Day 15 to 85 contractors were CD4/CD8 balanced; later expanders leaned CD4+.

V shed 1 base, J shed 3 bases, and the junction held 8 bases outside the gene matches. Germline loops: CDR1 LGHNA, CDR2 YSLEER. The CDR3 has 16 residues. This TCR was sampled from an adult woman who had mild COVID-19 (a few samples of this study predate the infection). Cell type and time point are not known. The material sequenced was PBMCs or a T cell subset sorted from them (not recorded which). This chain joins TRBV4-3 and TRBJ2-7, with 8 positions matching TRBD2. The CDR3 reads CASSQVVSGAHYEQYF. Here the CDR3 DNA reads TGCGCCAGCAGCCAAGTGGTTAGCGGGGCCCACTACGAGCAGTACTTC.